The table lists the clone carrying this T cell receptor beta chain with a count of one. Deletions cut 1 base from V and 4 bases from J, with 10 bases between. CDR1 KGHSH and CDR2 LQKENI come from the germline V gene. The length of the CDR3 is 14 residues. This record comes from a study of blood T cell repertoires in COVID-19. Profiling relied on immunoSEQ multiplex PCR, and the TCRdb table lists in-frame clones only, not all of them. This repertoire shows over 110,000 clones, about four fifths found once; its top ten account for 3% to 4.5%. The receptor's source is a man in his 70s who had recovered from COVID-19. The specimen sequenced was peripheral blood. V is TRBV18 and J is TRBJ1-1; D might be TRBD1 (5 bases). The CDR3 sequence: CASSPLRGSTEAFF. The CDR3 DNA follows: TGTGCCAGCTCACCACTGCGGGGGAGCACTGAAGCTTTCTTT.